The clone carrying this T cell receptor beta chain was found a few times. Antigen specificity is unknown. This sample was included in a study of blood T cells in healthy people across ages. Study conclusions and caveats: Diversity figures based on one million T cells were deemed too low.

Combining a sample-barcoded 5' primer with a J-beta primer mix, a second PCR ran for roughly 7 to 12 cycles. Each cDNA molecule carried a tag from a template-switch adaptor that contained 12 random nucleotides. Via MiXCR, TCRdb re-called the 5' RACE reads, giving one row per CDR3 protein. The sample carries some 560,000 distinct CDR3 sequences, 27% recorded once. Isolation of PBMCs gave at least 7 million cells per sample. CDR1 and CDR2 (germline): DFQATT, SNEGSKA (reference sequence). The CDR3 consists of 17 residues. Trimming stripped 1 base from V and 6 bases from J, with 24 bases between. These records were also assigned to another study, of T cells of mothers and their children. That source notes: Each mother gave over 9.5 million TCR beta CDR3 reads; each child, about 3 million.

The sequence was obtained from a boy aged 2 to 10 in good health. The chain uses TRBV20-1 and TRBJ1-1; tentative D call: TRBD1 (6 bases). Sequenced material: blood. In DNA form, the CDR3 reads TGCAGTGCTAGAGGTAAAATGGACAGAATCGAAAATTCTGAAGCTTTCTTT. It is translated as CSARGKMDRIENSEAFF.